The text below deals with one TCR beta chain. Its antigen is not known. The record originates from a study of T-cell memory formation after mild COVID-19. Findings and caveats of the study: CD8+ contracting clones occupied EMRA, while CD4+ ones occupied mainly CM and EM. Among clones contracting day 15 to 85, CD4/CD8 was balanced, whereas later expanders leaned CD4+. The appearance of some responding clones in pre-infection memory suggested that cross-reactive memory joined.

J was trimmed by 4 bases and V by 2 bases; bases with no gene match: 6. The CDR3 consists of 15 residues. CDR1 KGHSH and CDR2 LQKENI come from the germline V gene. From 5'RACE with constant-segment primers came TCR alpha and TCR beta cDNA libraries that carried sample barcodes and UMIs. MiXCR, applied by TCRdb to the 5' RACE reads, yields one record per CDR3 protein. The data hold approximately 180,000 distinct CDR3 sequences, with 16% observed a single time. Sequenced material: PBMCs or a T cell subset sorted from them (not recorded which). This sequence originates from an adult woman who had mild COVID-19 (a few samples of this study predate the infection). Cell type and time point are not known. The V call is TRBV18, the J call TRBJ2-7, with 9 bases identical to TRBD2. This CDR3 reads CASSPRREGQYEQYF. CDR3 coding DNA: TGTGCCAGCTCACCAAGGCGGGAGGGCCAGTACGAGCAGTACTTC.